Below are 3 T cell receptor beta chains sequenced from a single sample in a study of spatial heterogeneity in lung cancer. The time point denotes: blood at routine non-recurrence follow-up after resection. In each case, whole RNA from tumor, nontumor lung or frozen PBMC was sequenced unsorted. TCRdb reanalysed the 5' RACE reads using MiXCR and keeps one entry per CDR3 protein. The sample contains fewer than 60,000 distinct CDR3 sequences, roughly 7% of which appear only once. Specimen: PBMCs, collected at follow-up. These receptors were obtained from a female donor with early-stage non-small cell lung cancer.

In its sample, this clonotype was seen many times. The genes are TRBV6-2 or TRBV6-3 and TRBJ2-3; unclear D gene. V lost 6 bases to trimming and J lost 2 bases, with 12 bases between them. In germline, CDR1 is MNHEY, CDR2 SVGEGT. This CDR3 region has 14 residues. This chain's CDR3 is CASSHRVYTDTQYF. The CDR3 DNA follows: TGTGCCAGCAGCCATCGTGTGTACACAGATACGCAGTATTTT.

J is TRBJ1-2 and V is TRBV28, with D perhaps matching TRBD1 (5 bases). Germline V lookup: CDR1 MDHEN, CDR2 SYDVKM. The germline V and J ends were trimmed by 2 bases and 0 bases, with 13 bases remaining between them. This CDR3 is built from 16 residues. Written as DNA, the CDR3 is TGTGCCAGCAGTTTACTGAGGGGCCCCTCTAACTATGGCTACACCTTC. Translation gives CASSLLRGPSNYGYTF.

In its sample, this clonotype was seen many times. The V call is TRBV5-1, the J call TRBJ2-2; D is uncertain. Trimming removed 3 bases from V and 4 bases from J, with 10 bases in between. Germline V lookup: CDR1 SGHRS, CDR2 YFSETQ. The CDR3 extends over 14 amino acids. The CDR3 sequence: CASSSNVGTGELFF. In DNA, the CDR3 is TGCGCCAGCAGCTCAAACGTGGGCACCGGGGAGCTGTTTTTT. The whole variable domain, remainder taken from reference TRBV5-1 and TRBJ2-2, is KAGVTQTPRYLIKTRGQQVTLSCSPISGHRSVSWYQQTPGQGLQFLFEYFSETQRNKGNFPGRFSGRQFSNSRSEMNVSTLELGDSALYLCASSSNVGTGELFFGEGSRLTVL.